The T cell receptor beta chain described here comes from a study of shared clonotypes between healthy human individuals (TCRdb year 2020). Looking at the study overall: The cohort comprised a couple of women and a few men aged 18 to 49 years. Per donor, three plates each were used for CD4 naive and CD4 memory, two for CD8 naive, and one for CD8 memory. To estimate repertoire size and how much clonotypes are shared between individuals, the study performed deep sequencing of blood TCR repertoires from about five healthy adults. Leukapheresis yielded between about 0.85 and 10 billion PBMCs per donor. To increase sequencing depth and limit assay-specific biases, TCR repertoire library preparation and sequencing were carried out by different laboratories using diverse techniques. The research as a whole found: Because the study included a small number of donors, the genetic and exposure-history diversity represented was limited. Incomplete sequencing was indicated by rarefaction of sorted-subset datasets, despite the large sequencing depth. Roughly 5% of naive CD4, 3.5% of naive CD8, around 2.3% of memory CD4, and about 0.4% of memory CD8 clonotypes were shared across a few donors. Based on pairwise subsampling, the degree of clonotype sharing among donors was expected to be affected by sequencing depth. Estimated clonotype richness was generally larger for naive than for memory subsets. Only blood was sampled, and tissue TCR repertoires likely differ from those in blood. Compared with non-shared clonotypes, the clonotypes found in all four sorted-subset donors had higher generation probabilities.

Donors were healthy HIV-negative adults with no recently reported acute infections or vaccinations. Every donor was a Caucasian adult living in Nashville, Tennessee, USA. CD4+ T cells were enriched by magnetic negative selection, after which naive cells were positively selected on CD45RA and the negative fraction was taken as the memory subset. After blood collection by leukapheresis, PBMCs were isolated using Ficoll-Histopaque density gradient centrifugation and then cryopreserved in the vapor phase of liquid nitrogen. Analytical flow cytometry was used to check the purity and quantity of each magnetically sorted T cell population. From each sorted fraction, genomic DNA was isolated and quantified by UV absorbance on a Nanodrop 2000c. Concerning this clone: The antigen it recognizes is unknown. Per-nucleotide qualities are absent, and no much larger clonotype sits a single base away.

Using the deep immunoSEQ assay, TCR CDR3 regions were amplified from genomic DNA by multiplex PCR. For each cell subset, the extracted genomic DNA was distributed evenly across all wells of several immunoSEQ 96-well plates, and each plate served as one replicate. For sorted subsets, each replicate PCR was loaded with around 200 ng genomic DNA, equivalent to approximately 33,000 T cell genomes. The purified libraries were quantified using a Qubit 3.0 fluorometer, sized with a Bioanalyzer 2100, and then quantified again using the KAPA Library Quantification kit. A separate single-read 150-cycle Illumina NextSeq 550 flow cell was used to sequence each immunoSEQ 96-well plate. On the authors' methods: Because the immunoSEQ output included only junctional sequences and no quality scores, the filtering could not be the same as the filtering used for full-length reads. Sequences were annotated with PyIR, a Python wrapper for IgBLAST v1.9, using IMGT germline references to assign V/J genes and CDR3. Any read was removed if the V/J assignment was weak (E-value above 1e-6), the CDR3 was missing, or the read contained stop codons, out-of-frame junctions, or ambiguous translated residues. V3J clonotypes were defined by identical inferred V gene, J gene, and CDR3 amino acid sequence. The percentage overlap between two repertoires was calculated by dividing the number of shared unique clonotypes by the size of the smaller repertoire. Three approaches were used to assess repertoire richness: RTK rarefaction, the Chao1 estimator, and Recon v2.1 estimates of unobserved clonotypes. Generation probabilities for all TCRbeta clonotypes obtained by the gDNA method from a handful of donors were computed using OLGA. Not all clones reach the TCRdb copy of this immuneACCESS table, which keeps in-frame sequences only. Checked studies attribute under half of the gap to unresolved V genes and leave the rest unexplained. The V and J calls and the clone size are those of that table, but D and trimming were determined from the DNA. The sample table records over a million clones; around 78% of these occur just once. The ten largest clones add up to approximately 0.5% of the sample.

Sequencing was carried out using memory CD4+ T cells from PBMCs. Explained via the paper, the cell subset or site label denotes: CD45RA-negative fraction. The sequence was collected from a man between 18 and 29 years old in good health. Some clones in this sample may be carry-over from other donors' samples.

Read as DNA, the sequence is TGCAGCGCCGGCTACCGGGACAGGGCCTCCGGGGCCAACGTCCTGACTTTC. Translated, this is CSAGYRDRASGANVLTF. Recombination linked TRBV29-1 to TRBJ2-6; the junction holds 9 bases that match TRBD1. The cysteine opens and the phenylalanine closes a CDR3 of 17 amino acids. The DNA shown is the 51-base CDR3, in frame from base 1. V is trimmed back by 7 bases and J by 4 bases, and the junction contains 14 bases that no gene match accounts for. Taken from the germline V gene, the CDR1 and CDR2 loops are SQVTM and ANQGSEA.